This T cell receptor (beta chain) was retrieved from a study of T-cell memory formation after mild COVID-19. Findings of the study overall: CD4+ contracting clones were found mainly in CM and EM, and CD8+ ones in EMRA. Memory cells collected pre-infection included some clones that later responded, suggesting cross-reactive memory joined. A second wave expanding day 15 to 37 was CD4+-biased; contracting clones were balanced.

With regard to this clonotype: Its antigen is unknown.

The CDR3 extends over 13 amino acids. V lost 6 bases, J lost 7 bases, and 12 bases lay in between. TCRdb recomputed calls from the 5' RACE reads with MiXCR, one row per CDR3 protein. The sample lists around 440,000 distinct CDR3 sequences, around a sixth occurring once. The specimen was PBMCs or a T cell subset sorted from them (not recorded which). This chain connects TRBV12-3 or TRBV12-4 to TRBJ2-2, with D possibly TRBD1 on 6 matching bases. This receptor was obtained from an adult woman who had mild COVID-19 (a few samples of this study predate the infection). Cell type and time point are not known. The CDR3 spells CASRSIQGGELFF. CDR3 sequence (DNA): TGTGCCAGCAGGTCAATACAGGGCGGGGAGCTGTTTTTT.